The 5 T cell receptor beta chains below come from one sample, sequenced in a study of cytomegalovirus exposure and HLA in healthy donors. The PCR ran on 60 Vbeta and 13 Jbeta primers. The protocol was immunoSEQ multiplex PCR, while the TCRdb copy is restricted to in-frame clones and leaves out a portion. The sample records 200,000 to 250,000 clones, almost 80% being singletons. The sample comprised PBMCs. The source is a male donor in good health and CMV-seronegative.

The J gene is TRBJ2-7, the V gene TRBV9; 8 bases map to TRBD2. With V trimmed by 0 bases and J by 2 bases, 7 bases remained unmatched. CDR1 and CDR2 (germline): SGDLS, YYNGEE. The CDR3 consists of 16 residues. The CDR3 here is CASSVVSGGPTYEQYF. The CDR3 DNA reads as TGTGCCAGCAGCGTAGTCTCGGGAGGGCCCACCTACGAGCAGTACTTC.

The rearrangement uses TRBV9 and TRBJ2-3; 9 nucleotides match TRBD2. This CDR3 is built from 17 residues. Germline V gives CDR1 SGDLS, CDR2 YYNGEE. The junction had 6 bases not matched to a gene; V was cut back by 0 bases and J by 1 base. The CDR3 loop reads CASSVEAGGRGTDTQYF. For the CDR3, the DNA is TGTGCCAGCAGCGTAGAGGCGGGAGGGCGCGGCACAGATACGCAGTATTTT.

This rearrangement joins TRBV11-2 to TRBJ2-7; the match to TRBD1 covers 7 bases. CDR3 size: 13 residues. Losses at the gene ends were 6 bases for V and 5 bases for J; bases not matched to a gene: 7. Germline V gives CDR1 SGHAT, CDR2 FQNNGV. CDR3 nucleotides: TGTGCCAGCAGTTCGGTAGGACAGGACGAGCAGTACTTC. Amino acid sequence: CASSSVGQDEQYF.

The chain is built from TRBV11-1 and TRBJ1-2; no firm D call. Germline V lookup: CDR1 SGHAT, CDR2 FQDESV (reference sequence). The CDR3 extends over 14 amino acids. Trimming stripped 5 bases from V and 3 bases from J, with 13 bases between. The CDR3 spells CASSPRPGDYGYTF. The CDR3 nucleotides read TGTGCCAGCAGCCCTCGACCGGGAGACTATGGCTACACCTTC. Full variable domain (missing parts from reference TRBV11-1 and TRBJ1-2): EAEVAQSPRYKITEKSQAVAFWCDPISGHATLYWYRQILGQGPELLVQFQDESVVDDSQLPKDRFSAERLKGVDSTLKIQPAELGDSAMYLCASSPRPGDYGYTFGSGTRLTVV.

The genes are TRBV11-2 and TRBJ2-5, with 9 bases lining up with TRBD2. CDR3 length equals 17 residues. V shed 5 bases, J shed 0 bases, and the junction held 10 bases outside the gene matches. Germline V gives CDR1 SGHAT, CDR2 FQNNGV. The CDR3 nucleotides read TGTGCCAGCAGCCCGACGACTAGCGGAGTGTACCAAGAGACCCAGTACTTC. Translated: CASSPTTSGVYQETQYF.